This TCR beta chain was found in a study of tissue T cells after allogeneic stem cell transplantation. Regarding this clone: Its cognate antigen is unknown. The genes and germline here are from mouse. The sequence runs out 1 residue before the end of the CDR3; the remainder is reconstructed from the germline J gene. Additional DNA sequences in this sample encode the identical CDR3.

CDR3 length: 14 amino acids. The V gene end was trimmed by 0 bases and the J gene end by 2 bases; junction bases not matched to a gene: 3. Germline CDR1 GKSSPN, CDR2 SITVG. Overall study results and limits: Within patients, tissue anatomy strongly shaped TCR repertoire composition.

Using immunoSEQ multiplex PCR, the repertoire was profiled, and TCRdb retains in-frame clones only, with some absent. Of some 47,000 clones listed, about three quarters are singletons. J is TRBJ1-2 and V is TRBV31; 7 nucleotides line up with TRBD1. Sequences were obtained from sorted cells pooled from one or two spleens. This clonotype was obtained from a pool of C57BL/6 mice in good health. The CDR3 loop is CAWSLGTANSDYTF. The DNA read from the CDR3 is TGTGCCTGGAGTCTTGGGACAGCGAACTCCGACTACACC.